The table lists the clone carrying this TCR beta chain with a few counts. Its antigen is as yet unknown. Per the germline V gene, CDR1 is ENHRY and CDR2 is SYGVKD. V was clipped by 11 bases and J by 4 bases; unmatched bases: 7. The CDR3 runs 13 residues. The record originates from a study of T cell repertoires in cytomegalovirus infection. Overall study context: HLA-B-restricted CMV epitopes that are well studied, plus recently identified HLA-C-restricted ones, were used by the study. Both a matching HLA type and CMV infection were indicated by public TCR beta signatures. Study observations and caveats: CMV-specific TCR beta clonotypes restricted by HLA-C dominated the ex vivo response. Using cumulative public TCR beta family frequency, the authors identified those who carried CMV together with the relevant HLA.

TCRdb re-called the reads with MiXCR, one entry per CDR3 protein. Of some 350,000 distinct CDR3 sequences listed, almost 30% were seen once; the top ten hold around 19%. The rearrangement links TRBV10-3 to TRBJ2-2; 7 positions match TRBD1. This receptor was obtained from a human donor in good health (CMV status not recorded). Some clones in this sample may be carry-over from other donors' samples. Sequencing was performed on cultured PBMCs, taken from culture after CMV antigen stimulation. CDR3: CAATGLPTGELFF. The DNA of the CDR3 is TGTGCCGCGACAGGGCTCCCCACCGGGGAGCTGTTTTTT.